These T cell receptor beta chains were read from a single sample in a study of CD8 T cells in ankylosing spondylitis. TCRdb independently ran MiXCR on the 5' RACE reads; one entry per CDR3 protein. Seen here are 200,000 to 250,000 distinct CDR3 sequences, about a quarter observed once, and the top ten hold more than 6.5%. Sequencing was performed on blood, either unsorted or a sorted T cell fraction (not recorded which). The source is a male donor with ankylosing spondylitis or in good health (not recorded which). CDR3s include the opening cysteine and the closing phenylalanine or tryptophan. A D gene is named only where the DNA matches it firmly. Clone sizes are given selectively: once, few, many, or a class where the clone is expanded.

v_gene	abundance	j_gene	d_gene	CDR3aa	CDR3nt
TRBV14	many	TRBJ2-5	NA	CASSAENEETQYF	TGTGCCAGCAGCGCAGAGAATGAAGAGACCCAGTACTTC
TRBV6-5	NA	TRBJ1-6	NA	CASSLYQTPQRDSPLHF	TGTGCCAGCAGTTTATACCAGACCCCCCAACGGGATTCACCCCTCCACTTT
TRBV20-1	NA	TRBJ1-3	NA	CSAQKGGQNTIYF	TGCAGTGCTCAGAAGGGGGGGCAAAACACCATATATTTT
TRBV12-3/TRBV12-4	many	TRBJ2-3	NA	CASGIRADTQYF	TGTGCCAGCGGGATTCGGGCAGATACGCAGTATTTT
TRBV6-5	many	TRBJ2-7	TRBD2	CASSRTRGEQYF	TGTGCCAGCAGCCGGACTAGGGGCGAGCAGTACTTC
TRBV5-6	few	TRBJ2-5	TRBD2	CASSAKLAGVQETQYF	TGTGCCAGCAGCGCCAAACTAGCGGGCGTGCAAGAGACCCAGTACTTC
TRBV10-3	many	TRBJ2-2	TRBD2	CAITVVLAGPNTGELFF	TGTGCCATCACCGTGGTGTTAGCGGGACCGAACACCGGGGAGCTGTTTTTT
TRBV12-3/TRBV12-4	NA	TRBJ2-5	NA	CASSPGLKTQYF	TGTGCCAGCAGTCCAGGGTTAAAGACCCAGTACTTC
TRBV7-2	NA	TRBJ2-3	NA	CASSSPGVGTDTQYF	TGTGCCAGCAGCTCCCCGGGCGTCGGCACAGATACGCAGTATTTT
TRBV20-1	many	TRBJ2-2	NA	CSAPPGANTGELFF	TGCAGTGCTCCGCCAGGGGCGAACACCGGGGAGCTGTTTTTT